This TCR beta chain was identified in a study of CDR3 diversity in severe acne (dated 2019 in TCRdb). This clonotype was picked up many times. Its antigen is still unknown. Base-call qualities are not available, and no considerably larger clone is one nucleotide away. The CDR3 runs 15 amino acids, cysteine and phenylalanine included. Only the CDR3 DNA is retained, 45 bases long and in frame from the first base. In the germline V gene, CDR1 corresponds to MDHEN and CDR2 to SYDVKM. Trimming removed 6 bases from V and 4 bases from J; the gene matches leave 10 bases unexplained. The library relied on PCR. Sequencing instrument: Illumina HiSeq 2000. TCRdb reran the public reads through fastp at Q25 and MiXCR, keeping productive beta chains. Merged by CDR3 protein, the rows form single entries marked with the most common genes and DNA. A total of approximately 77,000 distinct CDR3 sequences appear in this sample, approximately 49% of them only once. In total, the top ten clones hold around 10% of the sample.

The sequenced material came from blood. Recombination linked TRBV28 to TRBJ2-3; TRBD2 fits 7 bases in the junction. The sequence was collected from a male donor with severe acne vulgaris. The CDR3 protein is CASSMGGVNADTQYF. Here is the DNA: TGTGCCAGCAGCATGGGGGGGGTGAACGCAGATACGCAGTATTTT.